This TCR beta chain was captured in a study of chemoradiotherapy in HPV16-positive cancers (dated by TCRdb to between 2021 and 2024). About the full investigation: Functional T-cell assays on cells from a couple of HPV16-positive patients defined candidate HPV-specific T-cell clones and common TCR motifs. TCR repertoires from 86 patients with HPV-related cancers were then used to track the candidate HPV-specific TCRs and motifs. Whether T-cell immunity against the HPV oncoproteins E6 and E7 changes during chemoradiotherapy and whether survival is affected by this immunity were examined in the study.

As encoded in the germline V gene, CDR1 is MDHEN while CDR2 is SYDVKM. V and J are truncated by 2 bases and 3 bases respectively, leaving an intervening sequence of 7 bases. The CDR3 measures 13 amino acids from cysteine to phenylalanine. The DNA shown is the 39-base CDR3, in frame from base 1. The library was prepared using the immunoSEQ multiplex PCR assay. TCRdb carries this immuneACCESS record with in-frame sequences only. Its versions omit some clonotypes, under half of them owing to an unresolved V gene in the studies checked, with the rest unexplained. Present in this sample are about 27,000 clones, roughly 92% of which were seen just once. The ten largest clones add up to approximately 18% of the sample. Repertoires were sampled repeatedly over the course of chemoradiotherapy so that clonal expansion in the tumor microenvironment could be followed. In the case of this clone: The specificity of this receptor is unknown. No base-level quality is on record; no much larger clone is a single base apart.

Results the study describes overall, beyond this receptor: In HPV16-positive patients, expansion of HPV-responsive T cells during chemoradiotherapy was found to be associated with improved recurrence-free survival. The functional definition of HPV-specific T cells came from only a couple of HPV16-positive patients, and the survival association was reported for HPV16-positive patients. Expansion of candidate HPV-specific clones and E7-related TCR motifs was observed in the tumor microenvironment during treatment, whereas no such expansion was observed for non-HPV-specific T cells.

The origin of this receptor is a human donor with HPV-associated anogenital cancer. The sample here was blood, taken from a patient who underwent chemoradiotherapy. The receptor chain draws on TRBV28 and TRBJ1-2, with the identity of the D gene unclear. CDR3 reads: CASSLQSYYGYTF. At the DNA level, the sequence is TGTGCCAGCAGTTTACAATCTTACTATGGCTACACCTTC.